The T cell receptor (beta chain) described here comes from a study of cytomegalovirus exposure and HLA in healthy donors. Whole-study context: Of roughly 400 genotyped donors, 81% grouped in the Caucasian-associated ancestry cluster.

PCR amplification relied on 60 Vbeta primers (plus 13 Jbeta primers). Repertoires were generated with immunoSEQ multiplex PCR, while TCRdb's copy carries only in-frame clones and drops some. This sample has 55,000 to 70,000 clones, with 80% found just once. About this clone itself: Its antigen is unknown.

The CDR3 extends over 14 amino acids. Germline CDR1 SNHLY, CDR2 FYNNEI. The germline V and J ends were trimmed by 2 bases and 0 bases, with 8 bases remaining between them. Points from the study as a whole: After further analysis at a later stage, under 20,000 TCR beta sequences were associated with HLA alleles at 0.05 false discovery rate. Some V segments, including TRBV6-2 and TRBV6-3, were excluded as indistinguishable.

This chain uses TRBV2 with TRBJ2-7, with D perhaps matching TRBD2 (5 bases). The clonotype comes from a woman aged 40 to 50 in good health and CMV-seronegative. Sequenced input: PBMCs. The CDR3 loop reads CASSEMGDSYEQYF. In nucleotides, the CDR3 is TGTGCCAGCAGTGAAATGGGAGACTCCTACGAGCAGTACTTC. The whole variable domain, remainder taken from reference TRBV2 and TRBJ2-7, is EPEVTQTPSHQVTQMGQEVILRCVPISNHLYFYWYRQILGQKVEFLVSFYNNEISEKSEIFDDQFSVERPDGSNFTLKIRSTKLEDSAMYFCASSEMGDSYEQYFGPGTRLTVT.